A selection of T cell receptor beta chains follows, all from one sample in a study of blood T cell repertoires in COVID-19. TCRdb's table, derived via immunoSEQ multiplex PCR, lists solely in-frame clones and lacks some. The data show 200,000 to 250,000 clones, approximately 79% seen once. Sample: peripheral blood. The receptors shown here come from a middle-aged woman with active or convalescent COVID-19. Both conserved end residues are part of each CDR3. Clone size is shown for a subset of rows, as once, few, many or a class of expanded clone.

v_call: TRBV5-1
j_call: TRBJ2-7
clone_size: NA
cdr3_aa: CASSSGDRGVVYEQYF

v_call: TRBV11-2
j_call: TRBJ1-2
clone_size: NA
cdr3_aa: CASSSIGGFYGYTF

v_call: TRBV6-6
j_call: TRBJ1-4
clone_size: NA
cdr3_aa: CASRYGGGANEKLFF

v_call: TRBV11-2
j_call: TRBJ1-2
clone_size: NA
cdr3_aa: CASSLTLAGYGYTF

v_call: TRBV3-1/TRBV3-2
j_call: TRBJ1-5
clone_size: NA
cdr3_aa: CASSVDRNQPQHF

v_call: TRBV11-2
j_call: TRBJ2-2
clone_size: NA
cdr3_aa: CASSFNTGWNTGELFF

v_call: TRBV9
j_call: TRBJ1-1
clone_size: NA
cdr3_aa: CASSVGTGNTEAFF

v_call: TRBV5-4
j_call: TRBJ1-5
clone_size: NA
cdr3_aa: CASSLDGGRGDQPQHF

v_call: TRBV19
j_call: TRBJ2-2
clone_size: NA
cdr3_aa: CASSIVGGGANTGELFF

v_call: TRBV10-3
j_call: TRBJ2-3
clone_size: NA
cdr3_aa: CAIRLGLADADTQYF

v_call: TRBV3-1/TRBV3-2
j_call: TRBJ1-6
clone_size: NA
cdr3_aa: CASSRSGGRSNSPLHF

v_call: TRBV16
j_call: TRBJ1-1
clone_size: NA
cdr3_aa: CASSRTGRSTEAFF

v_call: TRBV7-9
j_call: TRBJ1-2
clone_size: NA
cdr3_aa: CASSSSRTGTLDYGYTF

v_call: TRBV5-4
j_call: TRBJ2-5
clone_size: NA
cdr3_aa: CASSRTGQETQYF

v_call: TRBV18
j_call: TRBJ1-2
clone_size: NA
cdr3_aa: CASSPRTGEGYGYTF

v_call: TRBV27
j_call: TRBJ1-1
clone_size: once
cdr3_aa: CASSLSLQGSVPNTEAFF

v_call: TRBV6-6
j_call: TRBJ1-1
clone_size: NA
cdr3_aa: CASSYGGSRNTEAFF

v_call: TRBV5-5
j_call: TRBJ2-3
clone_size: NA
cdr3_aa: CASSRTGATDTQYF

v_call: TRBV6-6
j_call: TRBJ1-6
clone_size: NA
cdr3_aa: CASKMTGDGNSPLHF

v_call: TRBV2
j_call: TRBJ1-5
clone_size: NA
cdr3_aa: CASSEALRTGGQPQHF

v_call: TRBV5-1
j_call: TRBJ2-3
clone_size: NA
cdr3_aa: CASSAGGSTDTQYF

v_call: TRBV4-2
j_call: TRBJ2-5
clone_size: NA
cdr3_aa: CASSQESLRGIKETQYF

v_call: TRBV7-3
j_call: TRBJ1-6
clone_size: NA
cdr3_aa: CASSPNRSSPLHF

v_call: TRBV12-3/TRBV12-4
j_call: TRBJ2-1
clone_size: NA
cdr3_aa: CASSLDRGNEQFF

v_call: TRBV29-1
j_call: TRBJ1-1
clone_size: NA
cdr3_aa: CSVDLSGATEAFF

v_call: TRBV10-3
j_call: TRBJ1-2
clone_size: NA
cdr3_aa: CAISQGTGSYGYTF

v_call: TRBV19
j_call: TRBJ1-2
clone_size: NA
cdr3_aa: CASLSPGQGKGYTF

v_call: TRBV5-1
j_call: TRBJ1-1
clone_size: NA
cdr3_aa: CASSLLQQKNTEAFF

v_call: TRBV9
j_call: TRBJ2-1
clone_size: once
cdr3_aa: CASSVGAGVNHNEQFF

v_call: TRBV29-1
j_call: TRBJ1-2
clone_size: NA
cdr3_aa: CSARTGENGYTF

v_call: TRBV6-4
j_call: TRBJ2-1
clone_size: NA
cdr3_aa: CASSDKGTSRCYGLFEQFF

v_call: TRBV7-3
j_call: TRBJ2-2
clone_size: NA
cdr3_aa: CASSPPDRGGTGELFF

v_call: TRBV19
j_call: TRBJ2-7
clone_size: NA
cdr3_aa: CASSVGTGTYEQYF

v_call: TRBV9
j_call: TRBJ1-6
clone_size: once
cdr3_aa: CASSVGGDYNSPLHF

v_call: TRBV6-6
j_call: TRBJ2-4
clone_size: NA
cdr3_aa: CASSSVRDRNFNIQYF

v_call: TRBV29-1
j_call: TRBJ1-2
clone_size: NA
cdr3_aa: CSVATGQGDGYTF

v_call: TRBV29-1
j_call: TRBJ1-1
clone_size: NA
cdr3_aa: CSALNDRNSEAFF

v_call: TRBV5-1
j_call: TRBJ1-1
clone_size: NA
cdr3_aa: CASSLWVGGTEAFF

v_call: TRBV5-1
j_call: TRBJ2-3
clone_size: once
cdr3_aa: CASSQQGSSTDTQYF

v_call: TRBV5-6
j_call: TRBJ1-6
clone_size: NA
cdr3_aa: CASSLGGNQGPLHF

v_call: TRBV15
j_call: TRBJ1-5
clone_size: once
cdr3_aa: CATSSRHGSNQPQHF

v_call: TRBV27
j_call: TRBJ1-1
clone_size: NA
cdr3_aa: CASSPGQGKTEAFF

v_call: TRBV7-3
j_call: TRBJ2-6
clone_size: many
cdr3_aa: CASSPLALPVSGANVLTF

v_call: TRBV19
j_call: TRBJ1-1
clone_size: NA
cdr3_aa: CASSPGKVNTEAFF

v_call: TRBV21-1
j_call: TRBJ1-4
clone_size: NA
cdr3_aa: CASSRLFATNEKLFF

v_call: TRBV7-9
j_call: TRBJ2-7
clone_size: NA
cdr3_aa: CASSLAGGLGEQYF

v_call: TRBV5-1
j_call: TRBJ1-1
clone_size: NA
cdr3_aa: CASSLARNTEAFF

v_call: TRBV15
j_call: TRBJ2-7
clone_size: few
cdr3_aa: CATSRGPGNEQYF

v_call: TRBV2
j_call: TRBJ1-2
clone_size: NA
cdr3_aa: CASSEEGGLGYGYTF

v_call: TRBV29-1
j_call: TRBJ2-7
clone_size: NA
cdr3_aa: CSGVQGAYEQYF

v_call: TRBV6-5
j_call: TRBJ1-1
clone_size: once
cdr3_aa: CASRAGRTETTEAFF

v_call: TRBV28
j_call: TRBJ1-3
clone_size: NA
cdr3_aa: CASSSPGFSGNTIYF

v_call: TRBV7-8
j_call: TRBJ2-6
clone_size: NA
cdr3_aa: CASSFFLSGANVLTF

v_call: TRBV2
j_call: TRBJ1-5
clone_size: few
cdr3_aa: CASSEGLSNQPQHF

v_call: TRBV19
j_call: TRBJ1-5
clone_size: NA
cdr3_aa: CASSDRGYQPQHF

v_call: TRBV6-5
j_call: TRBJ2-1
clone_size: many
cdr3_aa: CASRDWSSYNEQFF

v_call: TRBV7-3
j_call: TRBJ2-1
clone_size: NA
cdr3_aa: CASSSSTSGGGSYNEQFF

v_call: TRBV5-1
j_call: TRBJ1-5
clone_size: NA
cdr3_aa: CASKLRTGSQPQHF

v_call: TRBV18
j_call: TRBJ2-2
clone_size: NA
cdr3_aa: CASSPSTVINTGELFF

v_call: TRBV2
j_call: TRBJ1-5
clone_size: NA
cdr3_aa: CASSEGQVNQPQHF